A selection of T cell receptor beta chains follows, all from one sample in a study of identical twins. TCRdb fed the 5' RACE reads into MiXCR, producing one record per CDR3 protein. The sample shows 1,800,000 or so distinct CDR3 sequences, less than 35% of them seen only once. Material for sequencing was cord blood. Receptors originate from a newborn girl in good health. The CDR3 runs from the conserved cysteine through the conserved F or W. D genes are given only for firm matches. Not every row has a clone size; where given, it reads once, few, many or a size class.

CDR3 protein: CASSYSIGGRPGTDTQYF; CDR3 DNA: TGTGCCAGCAGTTACTCGATCGGCGGGAGGCCCGGCACAGATACGCAGTATTTT; J gene: TRBJ2-3; CDR3 length: 18; V gene: TRBV6-5; D gene: TRBD2; clone size: few
CDR3 protein: CASRGRTGGTGELFF; CDR3 DNA: TGTGCCAGCAGAGGAAGGACAGGGGGCACCGGGGAGCTGTTTTTT; J gene: TRBJ2-2; CDR3 length: 15; V gene: TRBV6-5; D gene: TRBD1; clone size: .
CDR3 protein: CAAGQAIEKLFF; CDR3 DNA: TGTGCCGCCGGACAGGCCATCGAAAAACTGTTTTTT; J gene: TRBJ1-4; CDR3 length: 12; V gene: TRBV10-3; D gene: TRBD1; clone size: many
CDR3 protein: CSARAGSTGEQYF; CDR3 DNA: TGCAGTGCCAGAGCCGGTTCTACGGGGGAGCAGTACTTC; J gene: TRBJ2-7; CDR3 length: 13; V gene: TRBV20-1; D gene: .; clone size: .
CDR3 protein: CATSEAGGNEQFF; CDR3 DNA: TGTGCCACCAGTGAAGCGGGGGGCAATGAGCAGTTCTTC; J gene: TRBJ2-1; CDR3 length: 13; V gene: TRBV24-1; D gene: TRBD2; clone size: .
CDR3 protein: CASSVAGGWGTDTQYF; CDR3 DNA: TGTGCCAGCAGCGTAGCTGGGGGATGGGGCACAGATACGCAGTATTTT; J gene: TRBJ2-3; CDR3 length: 16; V gene: TRBV9; D gene: .; clone size: .
CDR3 protein: CAISESGRRDTF; CDR3 DNA: TGTGCCATCAGTGAGTCGGGCCGCCGAGACACCTTC; J gene: TRBJ1-2; CDR3 length: 12; V gene: TRBV10-3; D gene: .; clone size: few
CDR3 protein: CASSVNQGGQPQHF; CDR3 DNA: TGTGCCAGCAGTGTCAACCAGGGGGGACAGCCCCAGCATTTT; J gene: TRBJ1-5; CDR3 length: 14; V gene: TRBV2; D gene: TRBD1; clone size: .
CDR3 protein: CASSHGQGVPPLHF; CDR3 DNA: TGTGCCAGCAGCCACGGACAGGGCGTACCACCCCTCCACTTT; J gene: TRBJ1-6; CDR3 length: 14; V gene: TRBV4-2; D gene: TRBD1; clone size: .
CDR3 protein: CASSQEVAGGSNEQFF; CDR3 DNA: TGTGCCAGCAGCCAAGAAGTAGCGGGAGGAAGCAATGAGCAGTTCTTC; J gene: TRBJ2-1; CDR3 length: 16; V gene: TRBV4-2; D gene: TRBD2; clone size: .